This T cell receptor (beta chain) was captured by sequencing in a study of T-cell reconstitution after alpha-beta-depleted transplantation in children. Study observations and caveats: Recipient T cells and thymic progenitors that survived gave rise to the high TCRbeta diversity observed at day 60 in some patients. Alpha-beta T cells about two months after transplant reportedly derived from several hundred expanded graft clones. Hyperexpanded clones declined; after one year, newly produced T cells mostly supplied diversity.

Construction of the TCRbeta library involved unique molecular identifiers. TCRdb analysed the PCR reads with MiXCR anew, one entry per CDR3 protein. The sample shows approximately 630,000 distinct CDR3 sequences, around 13% of them seen only once. At least ten counts were recorded for this clonotype. What it recognizes is unknown. This TCR came from a girl under 10 years old with congenital amegakaryocytic thrombocytopenia, due to receive a stem cell transplant. Sample: PBMCs, taken before TCRalphabeta/CD19-depleted stem cell transplant.

CDR3 nucleotide sequence: TGTGCCAGCAGTTACGGTCTAGCGGACAACAATGAGCAGTTCTTC. It specifies CASSYGLADNNEQFF. The gene calls are TRBV6-5 and TRBJ2-1; 7 bases line up with TRBD2. The junction had 6 bases not matched to a gene; V was cut back by 2 bases and J by 5 bases. CDR1 and CDR2 (germline): MNHEY, SVGAGI. The length of the CDR3 is 15 residues.